These T cell receptor beta chains were read from a single sample in a study of control samples from healthy donors and cancer patients. The data were produced by immunoSEQ multiplex PCR, yet TCRdb's version contains in-frame clones alone and is incomplete. The profile shows 40,000 to 50,000 clones, around 94% of them singletons. The sample taken for sequencing was blood. The receptors derive from a man aged 55 to 70 in good health. Both conserved end residues are part of each CDR3. D genes are given only for firm matches. Clone size appears in some rows only: once, few, many, or a class for an expanded clone.

V gene: TRBV10-3; clone size: .; D gene: .; J gene: TRBJ1-1; CDR3 DNA: TGTGCCATCAGTGATACAGTGAACACTGAAGCTTTCTTT; CDR3 protein: CAISDTVNTEAFF
V gene: TRBV5-4; clone size: .; D gene: .; J gene: TRBJ2-3; CDR3 DNA: TGTGCCAGCAGCCCTCGAAGGGATACGCAGTATTTT; CDR3 protein: CASSPRRDTQYF
V gene: TRBV6-5; clone size: .; D gene: TRBD1; J gene: TRBJ1-1; CDR3 DNA: TGTGCCAGCAGAGACAGGGACAGTCTTGAAGCTTTCTTT; CDR3 protein: CASRDRDSLEAFF
V gene: TRBV30; clone size: once; D gene: .; J gene: TRBJ2-5; CDR3 DNA: TGTGCCTGGAGTGTACGGGCCGTGGAGACCCAGTACTTC; CDR3 protein: CAWSVRAVETQYF
V gene: TRBV19; clone size: .; D gene: TRBD2; J gene: TRBJ2-5; CDR3 DNA: TGTGCCGGTAGCGGGGAACCGGGAGAGACCCAGTACTTC; CDR3 protein: CAGSGEPGETQYF
V gene: TRBV16; clone size: .; D gene: TRBD1; J gene: TRBJ1-6; CDR3 DNA: TGTGCCAGCAGCCAATTGGGGCAGGGGGTCTCACCCCTCCACTTT; CDR3 protein: CASSQLGQGVSPLHF
V gene: TRBV19; clone size: .; D gene: TRBD2; J gene: TRBJ2-1; CDR3 DNA: TGTGCCAGTAGTATTTTACCGGGACTAGCGGCATCGGGCAATGAGCAGTTCTTC; CDR3 protein: CASSILPGLAASGNEQFF
V gene: TRBV29-1; clone size: .; D gene: TRBD2; J gene: TRBJ2-3; CDR3 DNA: TGCAGCGTTTACGGGAGGGCCCAAGATACGCAGTATTTT; CDR3 protein: CSVYGRAQDTQYF
V gene: TRBV19; clone size: .; D gene: .; J gene: TRBJ2-7; CDR3 DNA: TGTGCCAGTAGCGAACAGGAAGTCACCGAGCAGTACTTC; CDR3 protein: CASSEQEVTEQYF
V gene: TRBV5-1; clone size: .; D gene: TRBD1; J gene: TRBJ2-1; CDR3 DNA: TGCGCCAGCAGCTTGGTGCTGGACAGGGGATGGAATGAGCAGTTCTTC; CDR3 protein: CASSLVLDRGWNEQFF
V gene: TRBV28; clone size: .; D gene: .; J gene: TRBJ2-7; CDR3 DNA: TGTGCCAGCAGGCGACCCGATCAGGGCGGCTACGAGCAGTACTTC; CDR3 protein: CASRRPDQGGYEQYF
V gene: TRBV7-8; clone size: once; D gene: TRBD1; J gene: TRBJ2-7; CDR3 DNA: TGTGCCAGCAGCTATCGACAGGGAGTGGCCTACGAGCAGTACTTC; CDR3 protein: CASSYRQGVAYEQYF
V gene: TRBV11-3; clone size: .; D gene: TRBD2; J gene: TRBJ2-1; CDR3 DNA: TGTGCCAGCAGCCCTCGTAGCGGGAGGGAGCAGTTCTTC; CDR3 protein: CASSPRSGREQFF
V gene: TRBV11-1; clone size: .; D gene: .; J gene: TRBJ1-1; CDR3 DNA: TGTGCCAGCAGCTTAATGACAGGGAACACTGAAGCTTTCTTT; CDR3 protein: CASSLMTGNTEAFF
V gene: TRBV6-1; clone size: few; D gene: .; J gene: TRBJ1-2; CDR3 DNA: TGTGCCAGCAGTGAAGCGCGTCCGACTAAGGATGGCTACACCTTC; CDR3 protein: CASSEARPTKDGYTF
V gene: TRBV11-2; clone size: few; D gene: .; J gene: TRBJ2-1; CDR3 DNA: TGTGCCAGCAGGGGGGTCAGCGACAATGAGCAGTTCTTC; CDR3 protein: CASRGVSDNEQFF
V gene: TRBV7-2; clone size: .; D gene: .; J gene: TRBJ1-2; CDR3 DNA: TGTGCCAGCAGTTCCCGGGTACAACATCGTGGCACCTTC; CDR3 protein: CASSSRVQHRGTF
V gene: TRBV6-1; clone size: .; D gene: .; J gene: TRBJ1-2; CDR3 DNA: TGTGCCAGCAGTGAAGATCCAGGGACTAACTATGGCTACACCTTC; CDR3 protein: CASSEDPGTNYGYTF
V gene: TRBV7-3; clone size: once; D gene: TRBD1; J gene: TRBJ1-1; CDR3 DNA: TGTGCCAGCAGCTTAGAGGGGGCGGGAAACACTGAAGCTTTCTTT; CDR3 protein: CASSLEGAGNTEAFF
V gene: TRBV5-1; clone size: .; D gene: TRBD2; J gene: TRBJ2-3; CDR3 DNA: TGCGCCAGCAGCTTGGCCATGCTTAGCGGGACCGCAGATACGCAGTATTTT; CDR3 protein: CASSLAMLSGTADTQYF
V gene: TRBV5-5; clone size: .; D gene: .; J gene: TRBJ2-4; CDR3 DNA: TGTGCCAGCAGTCGAGACAATACGGGCATTCAGTACTTC; CDR3 protein: CASSRDNTGIQYF
V gene: TRBV2; clone size: .; D gene: .; J gene: TRBJ2-5; CDR3 DNA: TGTGCCGGAAATACAGGGTACCAAGAGACCCAGTACTTC; CDR3 protein: CAGNTGYQETQYF
V gene: TRBV10-3; clone size: .; D gene: TRBD1; J gene: TRBJ2-1; CDR3 DNA: TGTGCCATCGCCCCGGGGACAGGGAGGGCTTACAATGAGCAGTTCTTC; CDR3 protein: CAIAPGTGRAYNEQFF
V gene: TRBV11-2; clone size: .; D gene: TRBD1; J gene: TRBJ2-7; CDR3 DNA: TGTGCCAGCAGCTTCGCGCAGGGGGCCTACGAGCAGTACTTC; CDR3 protein: CASSFAQGAYEQYF
V gene: TRBV7-9; clone size: .; D gene: TRBD1; J gene: TRBJ2-5; CDR3 DNA: TGTGCCAGCAGCACCTGGACAGGGGCGCAAGAGACCCAGTACTTC; CDR3 protein: CASSTWTGAQETQYF
V gene: TRBV24-1; clone size: .; D gene: .; J gene: TRBJ1-5; CDR3 DNA: TGTGCCACCAGTGATTTGATCGCTATTGGACTGCTAGGCAATCAGCCCCAGCATTTT; CDR3 protein: CATSDLIAIGLLGNQPQHF
V gene: TRBV19; clone size: once; D gene: TRBD2; J gene: TRBJ2-2; CDR3 DNA: TGTGCCAGTAGTTCGATAAGGGGGACTAGCGATAACACCGGGGAGCTGTTTTTT; CDR3 protein: CASSSIRGTSDNTGELFF
V gene: TRBV5-6; clone size: .; D gene: .; J gene: TRBJ1-4; CDR3 DNA: TGTGCCAGCAGCTTCAGGGCCGCTAATGAAAAACTGTTTTTT; CDR3 protein: CASSFRAANEKLFF
V gene: TRBV27; clone size: .; D gene: .; J gene: TRBJ1-2; CDR3 DNA: TGTGCCAGCAGTTTATCAGCCTGGGGTGGCTACACCTTC; CDR3 protein: CASSLSAWGGYTF
V gene: TRBV4-1; clone size: .; D gene: .; J gene: TRBJ1-5; CDR3 DNA: TGCGCCAGCAGCCAAGACTGGAATAGCAATCAGCCCCAGCATTTT; CDR3 protein: CASSQDWNSNQPQHF
V gene: TRBV6-4; clone size: .; D gene: TRBD2; J gene: TRBJ2-1; CDR3 DNA: TGTGCCAGCAGTGACTCCGGCGGGAGCCCCAATGAGCAGTTCTTC; CDR3 protein: CASSDSGGSPNEQFF
V gene: TRBV6-1; clone size: .; D gene: TRBD1; J gene: TRBJ2-6; CDR3 DNA: TGTGCCAGCAGTGTCCGGGACAGGAGCCTCTCTGGGGCCAACGTCCTGACTTTC; CDR3 protein: CASSVRDRSLSGANVLTF
V gene: TRBV14; clone size: .; D gene: .; J gene: TRBJ2-7; CDR3 DNA: TGTGCCAGCAGCAATCACGTCGAGCAGTACTTC; CDR3 protein: CASSNHVEQYF
V gene: TRBV30; clone size: .; D gene: .; J gene: TRBJ2-1; CDR3 DNA: TGTGCCGCATCTTCGACAGGCATGGGTGAGCAGTTCTTC; CDR3 protein: CAASSTGMGEQFF
V gene: TRBV9; clone size: .; D gene: .; J gene: TRBJ2-3; CDR3 DNA: TGTGCCAGCAGCGCCAGCTCTAGCGGAGGGGGCGGAGATACGCAGTATTTT; CDR3 protein: CASSASSSGGGGDTQYF
V gene: TRBV14; clone size: .; D gene: .; J gene: TRBJ1-6; CDR3 DNA: TGTGCCAGCAGCCCCAGCGCAGGGGTAAATTCACCCCTCCACTTT; CDR3 protein: CASSPSAGVNSPLHF
V gene: TRBV5-4; clone size: .; D gene: .; J gene: TRBJ2-1; CDR3 DNA: TGTGCCAGCAGCCGAGTCGGGGGCGGGGTCGATGAGCAGTTCTTC; CDR3 protein: CASSRVGGGVDEQFF
V gene: TRBV20-1; clone size: .; D gene: .; J gene: TRBJ2-3; CDR3 DNA: TGCAGGAGCCTTACGCAGTATTTT; CDR3 protein: CRSLTQYF
V gene: TRBV19; clone size: .; D gene: TRBD1; J gene: TRBJ2-5; CDR3 DNA: TGTGCCAGTAGTACGGACAGGGGAATAGAGACCCAGTACTTC; CDR3 protein: CASSTDRGIETQYF
V gene: TRBV24-1; clone size: .; D gene: TRBD1; J gene: TRBJ1-4; CDR3 DNA: TGTGCCACCAGTGGCTCGGACAGGGCAACTAATGAAAAACTGTTTTTT; CDR3 protein: CATSGSDRATNEKLFF
V gene: TRBV12-5; clone size: .; D gene: .; J gene: TRBJ2-7; CDR3 DNA: TGTGCTAGTGTCCACCCAGACGCCTACGAGCAGTACTTC; CDR3 protein: CASVHPDAYEQYF
V gene: TRBV9; clone size: .; D gene: TRBD1; J gene: TRBJ1-2; CDR3 DNA: TGTGCCAGCAGCCCGACGACAGGGTATGGCTACACCTTC; CDR3 protein: CASSPTTGYGYTF
V gene: TRBV7-8; clone size: .; D gene: .; J gene: TRBJ2-7; CDR3 DNA: TGTGCCAGCAGTCGAGCGAGGTGGCTTTACGAGCAGTACTTC; CDR3 protein: CASSRARWLYEQYF